Sequencing of this TCR beta chain was carried out in a study of T-cell reconstitution after alpha-beta-depleted transplantation in children. Preparation of the TCRbeta library used unique molecular identifiers. A single record per CDR3 protein comes from TCRdb applying MiXCR to the PCR reads. The table includes hundreds of thousands of distinct CDR3 sequences, roughly 17% detected once. This CDR3 region has 14 residues. Germline-derived CDR1 and CDR2 are SGHRS and YFSETQ. V was cut by 4 bases and J by 4 bases, with 14 bases left in between. The chain couples TRBV5-1 to TRBJ1-2; D possibly corresponds to TRBD1 (5 bases). The origin of this receptor is a human donor who donated a stem cell graft to a child with acute myeloid leukemia. The source was PBMCs from the stem cell graft donor, collected from the stem cell graft. The CDR3 bases are TGCGCCAGCAGCCGCGGGACGGATATCTATGGCTACACCTTC. This codes for CASSRGTDIYGYTF.